The next 7 T cell receptor beta chains were all read from a single sample in a study of blood T cell repertoires in COVID-19. Measured with immunoSEQ multiplex PCR; TCRdb has only the in-frame clones, and not every one. The sample carries around 160,000 clones, approximately 80% recorded once. Sequenced: peripheral blood. These receptors were collected from a man aged 55 to 69 with active or convalescent COVID-19.

The chain employs TRBV27 and TRBJ2-5, with 7 bases aligning to TRBD2. The CDR3 length is 15 residues. The junction had 12 bases not matched to a gene; V was cut back by 7 bases and J by 4 bases. Germline V CDR1 and CDR2: MNHEY, SMNVEV (reference sequence). The CDR3 reads CASNKGGVPRETQYF. CDR3 DNA sequence: TGTGCCAGCAACAAGGGAGGGGTCCCGCGAGAGACCCAGTACTTC.

The genes are TRBV29-1 and TRBJ2-1; 12 bases fit TRBD2. This CDR3 comprises 15 residues. Trimming removed 6 bases from V and 5 bases from J; junction bases left unmatched: 8. CDR1 SQVTM and CDR2 ANQGSEA come from the germline V gene. The CDR3 sequence is CSVPGGLAGNNEQFF. The CDR3 nucleotides are TGCAGCGTGCCCGGGGGACTAGCGGGTAACAATGAGCAGTTCTTC.

The V gene is TRBV4-3, the J gene TRBJ2-1; 7 bases align to TRBD1. The CDR3 is 15 residues long. With V trimmed by 1 base and J by 6 bases, 6 bases remained unmatched. Germline V gives CDR1 LGHNA, CDR2 YSLEER. In nucleotides, the CDR3 is TGCGCCAGCAGCCAAGGACAGGGCCAGCTCAATGAGCAGTTCTTC. This translates into CASSQGQGQLNEQFF.

In its sample, this clone was seen a few times. The V call is TRBV19, the J call TRBJ1-5; D perhaps matches TRBD1 (5 bases). CDR3 length: 16 amino acids. The V end was cut by 3 bases, the J end by 4 bases, with 16 bases between. From germline, CDR1 is LNHDA and CDR2 SQIVND (reference sequence). The CDR3 DNA follows: TGTGCCAGTAGTATCCCAGGGCAGCTAAGGAATCAGCCCCAGCATTTT. This sequence encodes CASSIPGQLRNQPQHF.

This clone was detected only once. In DNA form, the CDR3 reads TGTGCCAGCAGCTTGGGCGCTAATGAAAAACTGTTTTTT. Translation gives CASSLGANEKLFF. The rearrangement links TRBV5-4 to TRBJ1-4; D unresolved. The CDR3 has 13 residues. Germline-derived CDR1 and CDR2 are SGHNT and YYREEE (reference sequence). Trimming pared 0 bases from V and 3 bases from J, leaving 3 bases between.

The V call is TRBV28, the J call TRBJ2-5; D gene uncertain. This CDR3 region has 13 residues. V shed 4 bases and J shed 3 bases, with 9 bases lying between them. CDR1 MDHEN and CDR2 SYDVKM come from the germline V gene. The CDR3 bases are TGTGCCAGCAGTTCAGACTCAAAAGAGACCCAGTACTTC. Amino acids: CASSSDSKETQYF.

This sequence joins TRBV10-3 and TRBJ1-6, with D unresolved. Germline-derived CDR1 and CDR2 are ENHRY and SYGVKD. Trimming cost V 3 bases and J 10 bases, with 13 bases left between them. The CDR3 has 14 amino acids. The CDR3 DNA sequence: TGTGCCATCAGTGAAGCCTCCCCGTACTCACCCCTCCACTTT. The encoded protein is CAISEASPYSPLHF.